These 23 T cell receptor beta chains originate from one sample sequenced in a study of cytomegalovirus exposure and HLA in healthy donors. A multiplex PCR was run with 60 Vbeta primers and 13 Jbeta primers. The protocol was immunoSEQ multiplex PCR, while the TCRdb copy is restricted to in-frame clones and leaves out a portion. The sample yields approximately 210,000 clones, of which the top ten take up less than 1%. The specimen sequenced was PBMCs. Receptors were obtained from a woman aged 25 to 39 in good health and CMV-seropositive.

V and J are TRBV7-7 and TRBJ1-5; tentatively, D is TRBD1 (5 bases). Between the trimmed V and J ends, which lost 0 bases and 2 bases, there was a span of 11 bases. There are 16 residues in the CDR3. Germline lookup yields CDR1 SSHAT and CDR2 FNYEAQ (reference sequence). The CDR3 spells CASSLARDFGNQPQHF. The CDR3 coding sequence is TGTGCCAGCAGCTTAGCCAGGGACTTCGGCAATCAGCCCCAGCATTTT.

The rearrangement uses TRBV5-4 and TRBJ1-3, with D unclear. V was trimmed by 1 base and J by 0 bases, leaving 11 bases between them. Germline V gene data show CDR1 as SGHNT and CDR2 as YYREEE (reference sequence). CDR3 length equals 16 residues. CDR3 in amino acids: CASSLYSPFSGNTIYF. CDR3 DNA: TGTGCCAGCAGCTTGTACAGTCCGTTCTCTGGAAACACCATATATTTT.

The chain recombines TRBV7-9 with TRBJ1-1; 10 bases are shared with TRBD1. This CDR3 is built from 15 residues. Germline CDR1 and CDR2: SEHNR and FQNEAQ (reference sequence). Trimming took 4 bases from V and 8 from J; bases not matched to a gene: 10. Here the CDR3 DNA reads TGTGCCAGCAGCTCACCCCGACAGGGGGCAAACGAAGCTTTCTTT. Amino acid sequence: CASSSPRQGANEAFF.

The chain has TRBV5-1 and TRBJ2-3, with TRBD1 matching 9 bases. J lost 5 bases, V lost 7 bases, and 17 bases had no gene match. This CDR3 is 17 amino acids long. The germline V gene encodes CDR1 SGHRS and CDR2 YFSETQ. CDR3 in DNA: TGCGCCAGCGGAAACTTACAGGGGGCGAATTTAGGAGATACGCAGTATTTT. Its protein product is CASGNLQGANLGDTQYF.

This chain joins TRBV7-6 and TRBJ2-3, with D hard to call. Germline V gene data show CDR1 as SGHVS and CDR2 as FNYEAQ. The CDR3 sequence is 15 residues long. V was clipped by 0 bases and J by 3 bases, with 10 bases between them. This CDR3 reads CASSLAWQITDTQYF. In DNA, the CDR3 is TGTGCCAGCAGCTTAGCGTGGCAAATTACAGATACGCAGTATTTT.

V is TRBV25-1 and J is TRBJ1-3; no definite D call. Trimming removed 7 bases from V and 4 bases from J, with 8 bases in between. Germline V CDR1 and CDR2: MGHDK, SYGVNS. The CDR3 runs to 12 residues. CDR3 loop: CASTSQGNTIYF. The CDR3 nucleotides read TGTGCCAGCACCTCTCAGGGAAACACCATATATTTT.

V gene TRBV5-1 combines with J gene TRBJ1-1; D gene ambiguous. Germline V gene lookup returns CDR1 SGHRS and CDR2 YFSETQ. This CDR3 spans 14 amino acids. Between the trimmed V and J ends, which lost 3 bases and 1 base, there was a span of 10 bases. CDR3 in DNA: TGCGCCAGCAGCTCGGGAGAGTGGAACACTGAAGCTTTCTTT. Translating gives CASSSGEWNTEAFF.

CDR3: CASTRDRGAEQYF. CDR3 nucleotide sequence: TGTGCCAGCACCCGGGACAGGGGGGCCGAGCAGTACTTC. The chain couples TRBV21-1 to TRBJ2-7; TRBD1 reflects the table's D call only, with no check against the DNA. TRBV21-1 is a pseudogene. This CDR3 has 13 residues.

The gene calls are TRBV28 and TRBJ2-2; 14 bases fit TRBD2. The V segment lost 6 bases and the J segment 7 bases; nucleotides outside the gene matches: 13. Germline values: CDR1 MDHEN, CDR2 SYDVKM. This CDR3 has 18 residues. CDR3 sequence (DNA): TGTGCCAGCAGCCGTCCCCCGGGACTAGCGGGAGAGAGCGGGGAGCTGTTTTTT. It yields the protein CASSRPPGLAGESGELFF. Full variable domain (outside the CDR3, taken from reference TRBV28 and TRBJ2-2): DVKVTQSSRYLVKRTGEKVFLECVQDMDHENMFWYRQDPGLGLRLIYFSYDVKMKEKGDIPEGYSVSREKKERFSLILESASTNQTSMYLCASSRPPGLAGESGELFFGEGSRLTVL.

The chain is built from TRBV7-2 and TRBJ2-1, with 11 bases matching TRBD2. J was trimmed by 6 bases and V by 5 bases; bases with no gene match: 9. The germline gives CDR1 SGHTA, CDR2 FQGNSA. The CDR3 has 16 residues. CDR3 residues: CASSPNLAGGSNEQFF. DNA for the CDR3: TGTGCCAGCAGCCCAAACCTAGCGGGAGGTAGCAATGAGCAGTTCTTC.

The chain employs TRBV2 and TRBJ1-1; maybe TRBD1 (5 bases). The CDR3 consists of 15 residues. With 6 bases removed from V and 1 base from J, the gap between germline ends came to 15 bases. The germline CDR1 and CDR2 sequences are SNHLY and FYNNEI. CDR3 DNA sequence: TGTGCCAGCAGGCTCTTCGGAGGGGCGAACACTGAAGCTTTCTTT. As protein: CASRLFGGANTEAFF. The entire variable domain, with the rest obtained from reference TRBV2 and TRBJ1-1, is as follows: EPEVTQTPSHQVTQMGQEVILRCVPISNHLYFYWYRQILGQKVEFLVSFYNNEISEKSEIFDDQFSVERPDGSNFTLKIRSTKLEDSAMYFCASRLFGGANTEAFFGQGTRLTVV.

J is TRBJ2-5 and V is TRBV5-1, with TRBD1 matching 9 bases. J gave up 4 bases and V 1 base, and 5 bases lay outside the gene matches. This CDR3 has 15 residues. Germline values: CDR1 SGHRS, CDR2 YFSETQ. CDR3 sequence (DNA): TGCGCCAGCAGCTTGAGGGGACAGGGCATAGAGACCCAGTACTTC. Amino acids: CASSLRGQGIETQYF.

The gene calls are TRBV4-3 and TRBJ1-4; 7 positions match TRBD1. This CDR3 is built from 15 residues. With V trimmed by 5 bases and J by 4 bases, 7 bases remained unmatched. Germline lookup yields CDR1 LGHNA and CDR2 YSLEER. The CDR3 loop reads CASSAEGQFNEKLFF. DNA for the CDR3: TGCGCCAGCAGCGCCGAGGGACAGTTTAATGAAAAACTGTTTTTT.

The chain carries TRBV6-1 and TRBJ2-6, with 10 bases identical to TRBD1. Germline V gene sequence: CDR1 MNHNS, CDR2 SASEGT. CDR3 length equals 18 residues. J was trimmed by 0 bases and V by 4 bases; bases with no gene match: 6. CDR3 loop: CASSAGQGVISGANVLTF. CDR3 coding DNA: TGTGCCAGCAGTGCCGGACAGGGGGTGATCTCTGGGGCCAACGTCCTGACTTTC.

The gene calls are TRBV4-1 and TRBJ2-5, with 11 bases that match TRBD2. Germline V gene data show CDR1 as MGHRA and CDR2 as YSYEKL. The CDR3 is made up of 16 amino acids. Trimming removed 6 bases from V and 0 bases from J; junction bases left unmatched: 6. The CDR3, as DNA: TGCGCCAGCAGAGAACTAGCGGGAGCCTACCAAGAGACCCAGTACTTC. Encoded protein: CASRELAGAYQETQYF.

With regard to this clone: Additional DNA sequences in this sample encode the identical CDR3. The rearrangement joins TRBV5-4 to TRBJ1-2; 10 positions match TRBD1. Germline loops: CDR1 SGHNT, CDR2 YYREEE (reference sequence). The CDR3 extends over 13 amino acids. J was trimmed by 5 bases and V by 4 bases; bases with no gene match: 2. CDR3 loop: CASSPGQGYGYTF. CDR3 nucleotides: TGTGCCAGCAGCCCGGGACAGGGGTATGGCTACACCTTC.

CDR3 loop: CASSLVETVGAFF. In DNA, the CDR3 is TGTGCCAGCAGCTTAGTTGAGACAGTAGGAGCTTTCTTT. This chain connects TRBV11-3 to TRBJ1-1, with D possibly matching TRBD1 (5 bases). The CDR3 extends over 13 amino acids. The V gene's germline CDR1 is SGHNT and CDR2 YENEEA. V was pared by 1 base and J by 10 bases, with 13 bases between.

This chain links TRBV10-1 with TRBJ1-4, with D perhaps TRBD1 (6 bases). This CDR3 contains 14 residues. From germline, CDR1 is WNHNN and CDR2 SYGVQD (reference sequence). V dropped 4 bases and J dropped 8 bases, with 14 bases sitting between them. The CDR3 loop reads CASSGSGDGEKLFF. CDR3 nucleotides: TGCGCCAGCAGTGGATCAGGGGACGGCGAAAAACTGTTTTTT.

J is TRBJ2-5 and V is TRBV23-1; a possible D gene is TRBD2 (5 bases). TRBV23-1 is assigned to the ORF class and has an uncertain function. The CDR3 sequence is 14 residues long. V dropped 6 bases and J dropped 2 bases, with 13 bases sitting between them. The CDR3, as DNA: TGCGCCAGCAGGGATGGTCGGGGACAAGAGACCCAGTACTTC. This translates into CASRDGRGQETQYF.

CDR3 nucleotide sequence: TGTGCCAGCAGCCCGCGACAGGGGCATGGCTACACCTTC. Its translation: CASSPRQGHGYTF. The J gene is TRBJ1-2, the V gene TRBV7-9; 8 bases match TRBD1. CDR1 and CDR2 from the germline V gene are SEHNR and FQNEAQ (reference sequence). Unmatched junction bases numbered 5, after V lost 5 bases and J lost 6 bases. This CDR3 has 13 amino acids. The full variable domain, its missing parts supplied by reference TRBV7-9 and TRBJ1-2, is DTGVSQNPRHKITKRGQNVTFRCDPISEHNRLYWYRQTLGQGPEFLTYFQNEAQLEKSRLLSDRFSAERPKGSFSTLEIQRTEQGDSAMYLCASSPRQGHGYTFGSGTRLTVV.

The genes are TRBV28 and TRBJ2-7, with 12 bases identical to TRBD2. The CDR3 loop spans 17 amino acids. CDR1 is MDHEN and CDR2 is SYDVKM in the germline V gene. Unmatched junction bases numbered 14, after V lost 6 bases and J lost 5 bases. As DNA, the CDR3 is TGTGCCAGCAGCGCCGCCCCGACTAGCGGGAGCTGGGACGAGCAGTACTTC. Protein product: CASSAAPTSGSWDEQYF.

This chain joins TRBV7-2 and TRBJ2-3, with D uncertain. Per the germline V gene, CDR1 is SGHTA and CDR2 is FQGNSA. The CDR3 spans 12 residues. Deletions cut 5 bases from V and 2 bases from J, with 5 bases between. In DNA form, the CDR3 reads TGTGCCAGCAGCCCCTTCACAGATACGCAGTATTTT. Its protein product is CASSPFTDTQYF.

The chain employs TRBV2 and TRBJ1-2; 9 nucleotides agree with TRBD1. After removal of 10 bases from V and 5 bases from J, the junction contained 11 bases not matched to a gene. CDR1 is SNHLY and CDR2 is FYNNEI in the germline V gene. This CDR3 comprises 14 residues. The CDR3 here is CAIPRGTGRYGYTF. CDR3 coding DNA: TGTGCCATCCCGAGGGGGACAGGGAGGTATGGCTACACCTTC.